Each of the 14 T cell receptor beta chains below was sequenced from the same sample in a study of blood T cell repertoires in COVID-19. The method was immunoSEQ multiplex PCR; TCRdb's version includes in-frame clones alone and lacks a portion of them. The repertoire has about 35,000 clones, roughly 73% of them found once; the top ten carry approximately 15%. The sequenced sample consisted of peripheral blood. These receptors all stem from an elderly man with active or convalescent COVID-19.

The rearrangement uses TRBV30 and TRBJ1-1; no clear D. V lost 1 base and J 4 bases, leaving 7 bases between the germline ends. Germline CDR1 GTSNPN, CDR2 SVGIG (reference sequence). The CDR3 runs to 12 residues. The CDR3 here is CAWSDRATEAFF. CDR3 bases: TGTGCCTGGAGTGACAGAGCCACTGAAGCTTTCTTT.

V gene TRBV27 combines with J gene TRBJ2-1; D ambiguous. Per germline, CDR1 MNHEY and CDR2 SMNVEV (reference sequence). Trimming took off 4 bases at V and 2 bases at J, with 9 bases between the two ends. This CDR3 is 14 amino acids long. CDR3 residues: CASSSPLTYNEQFF. The DNA of the CDR3 is TGTGCCAGCAGTTCCCCCCTAACCTACAATGAGCAGTTCTTC.

The chain is built from TRBV18 and TRBJ2-3; 9 nucleotides line up with TRBD2. The germline V gene encodes CDR1 KGHSH and CDR2 LQKENI. V shed 5 bases and J 2 bases; nucleotides not matched to a gene: 8. CDR3 size: 16 residues. CDR3 DNA: TGTGCCAGCTCAATCTGGACTAGCGACCACACAGATACGCAGTATTTT. It codes for CASSIWTSDHTDTQYF. Based on the CDR3 plus reference TRBV18 and TRBJ2-3, the full variable domain is NAGVMQNPRHLVRRRGQEARLRCSPMKGHSHVYWYRQLPEEGLKFMVYLQKENIIDESGMPKERFSAEFPKEGPSILRIQQVVRGDSAAYFCASSIWTSDHTDTQYFGPGTRLTVL.

This chain links TRBV6-2 or TRBV6-3 with TRBJ1-5; D is perhaps TRBD1 (6 bases). The CDR3 has 16 residues. Germline V gene data show CDR1 as MNHEY and CDR2 as SVGEGT. V dropped 0 bases and J dropped 3 bases, with 12 bases sitting between them. This chain's CDR3 is CASSYSLGALNQPQHF. The CDR3 nucleotides read TGTGCCAGCAGTTACTCTCTGGGGGCTCTCAATCAGCCCCAGCATTTT.

This clone has just one count. The V gene is TRBV11-3, the J gene TRBJ2-7; TRBD2 matches at 15 bases. This CDR3 spans 14 amino acids. From germline, CDR1 is SGHNT and CDR2 YENEEA. Trimming at V came to 5 bases and at J to 7 bases, leaving 3 bases not matched to a gene. The chain's CDR3 is CASSHGLAGGEQYF. For the CDR3, the DNA is TGTGCCAGCAGCCACGGACTAGCGGGGGGGGAGCAGTACTTC.

This sequence joins TRBV28 and TRBJ2-3; D might be TRBD2 (5 bases). V was pared by 2 bases and J by 4 bases, with 13 bases between. Per the germline V gene, CDR1 is MDHEN and CDR2 is SYDVKM. CDR3 length equals 15 residues. In DNA form, the CDR3 reads TGTGCCAGCAGTTTACGTCGGCGGGCTCCAGATACGCAGTATTTT. It specifies CASSLRRRAPDTQYF. Using reference TRBV28 and TRBJ2-3 for the parts outside the CDR3, the full variable domain is DVKVTQSSRYLVKRTGEKVFLECVQDMDHENMFWYRQDPGLGLRLIYFSYDVKMKEKGDIPEGYSVSREKKERFSLILESASTNQTSMYLCASSLRRRAPDTQYFGPGTRLTVL.

The chain uses TRBV6-5 and TRBJ1-2, with 7 bases matching TRBD1. Germline V CDR1 and CDR2: MNHEY, SVGAGI. The CDR3 length is 16 residues. J was trimmed by 6 bases and V by 3 bases; bases with no gene match: 13. The CDR3 spells CASSYHAQGQRNGYTF. DNA of the CDR3: TGTGCCAGCAGTTATCATGCCCAGGGACAGCGAAATGGCTACACCTTC.

The rearrangement joins TRBV11-2 to TRBJ2-7; 9 bases match TRBD2. The CDR3 runs 15 residues. Germline CDR1 is SGHAT and CDR2 is FQNNGV. V gave up 4 bases and J gave up 3 bases; unmatched junction bases: 7. The CDR3 here is CASSSGFSGGYEQYF. In DNA, the CDR3 is TGTGCCAGCAGCTCGGGGTTTAGCGGGGGCTACGAGCAGTACTTC.

This clone was picked up one time. In DNA, the CDR3 is TGTGCCAGCAGCTTCTTTTTGACAGGCACAGATACGCAGTATTTT. Encoded protein: CASSFFLTGTDTQYF. The gene calls are TRBV7-9 and TRBJ2-3; a weak D match, TRBD1 (5 bases). The CDR3 sequence is 15 residues long. Germline V gene sequence: CDR1 SEHNR, CDR2 FQNEAQ (reference sequence). Trimming removed 3 bases from V and 1 base from J, with 11 bases in between.

This chain joins TRBV3-1 (or the pseudogene TRBV3-2) and TRBJ2-1; weak D call: TRBD2 (5 bases). In germline, CDR1 is LGHDT, CDR2 YNNKEL (reference sequence). V gave up 0 bases and J gave up 0 bases, with 21 bases separating them. CDR3 size: 20 residues. CDR3 sequence: CASSQEIYKLRASSYNEQFF. DNA of the CDR3: TGTGCCAGCAGCCAAGAGATATACAAGCTGAGGGCCAGCTCCTACAATGAGCAGTTCTTC.

This clone showed up just a few times. This chain uses TRBV12-3 or TRBV12-4 with TRBJ2-1; 8 bases map to TRBD1. The ends lost 5 bases at V and 12 bases at J; junction bases unmatched: 6. The CDR3 loop spans 12 amino acids. DNA of the CDR3: TGTGCCAGCAGTCCCGGACAGGGAGTGCAGTTCTTC. Protein sequence: CASSPGQGVQFF.

The table lists this clone with a count of one. This chain joins TRBV4-3 and TRBJ2-1; TRBD2 aligns across 7 bases. In germline, CDR1 is LGHNA, CDR2 YSLEER. Trimming at V came to 0 bases and at J to 6 bases, leaving 14 bases not matched to a gene. This CDR3 is 18 amino acids long. The CDR3 loop reads CASSQDRTSAGLGNEQFF. CDR3 DNA sequence: TGCGCCAGCAGCCAAGACAGAACTTCAGCGGGGTTGGGCAATGAGCAGTTCTTC.

This clone showed up just a few times. The V call is TRBV4-3, the J call TRBJ2-6, with a weak D call TRBD1 (6 bases). From germline, CDR1 is LGHNA and CDR2 YSLEER. V was cut by 3 bases and J by 0 bases, with 12 bases left in between. The CDR3 consists of 17 residues. The CDR3 loop is CASSQDDRTSGANVLTF. As DNA, the CDR3 is TGCGCCAGCAGCCAGGACGACAGGACCTCTGGGGCCAACGTCCTGACTTTC.

The J gene is TRBJ1-6, the V gene TRBV2; TRBD1 matches at 8 bases. CDR1 is SNHLY and CDR2 is FYNNEI in the germline V gene. This CDR3 comprises 13 residues. The V and J ends lost 7 bases and 13 bases, in that order; junction bases with no gene match: 9. The DNA for the CDR3 is TGTGCCAGCACCCCAACGGGACAGGCGCCCCTCCACTTT. This sequence encodes CASTPTGQAPLHF.